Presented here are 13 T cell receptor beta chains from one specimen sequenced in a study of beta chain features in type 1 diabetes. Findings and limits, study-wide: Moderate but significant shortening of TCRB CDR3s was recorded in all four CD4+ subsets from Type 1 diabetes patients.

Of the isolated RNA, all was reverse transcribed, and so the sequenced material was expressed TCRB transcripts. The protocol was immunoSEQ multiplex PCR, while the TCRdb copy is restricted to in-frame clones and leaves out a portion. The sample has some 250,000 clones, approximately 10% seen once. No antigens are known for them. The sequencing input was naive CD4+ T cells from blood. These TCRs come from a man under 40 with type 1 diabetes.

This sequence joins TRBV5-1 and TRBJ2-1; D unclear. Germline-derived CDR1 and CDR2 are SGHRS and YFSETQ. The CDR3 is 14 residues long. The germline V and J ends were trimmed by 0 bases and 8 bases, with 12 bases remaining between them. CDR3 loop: CASSLEYETDEQFF. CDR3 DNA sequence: TGCGCCAGCAGCTTGGAGTACGAGACTGATGAGCAGTTCTTC.

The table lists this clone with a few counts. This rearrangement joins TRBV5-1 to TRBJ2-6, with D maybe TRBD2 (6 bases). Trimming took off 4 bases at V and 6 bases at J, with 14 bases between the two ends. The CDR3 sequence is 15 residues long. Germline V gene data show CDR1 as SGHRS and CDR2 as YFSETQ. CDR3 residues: CASSLPPGEANVLTF. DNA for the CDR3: TGCGCCAGCAGCCTACCCCCGGGGGAGGCCAACGTCCTGACTTTC.

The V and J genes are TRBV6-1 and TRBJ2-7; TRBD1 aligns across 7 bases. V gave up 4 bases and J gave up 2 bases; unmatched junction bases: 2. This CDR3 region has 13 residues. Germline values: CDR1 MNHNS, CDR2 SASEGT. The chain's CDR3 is CASSVTGAYEQYF. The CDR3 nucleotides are TGTGCCAGCAGTGTAACAGGGGCCTACGAGCAGTACTTC.

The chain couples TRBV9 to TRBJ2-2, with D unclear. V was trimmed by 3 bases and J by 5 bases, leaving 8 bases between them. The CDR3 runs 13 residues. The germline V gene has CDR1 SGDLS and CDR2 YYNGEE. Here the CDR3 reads CASSETVTGELFF. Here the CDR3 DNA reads TGTGCCAGCAGCGAAACAGTAACCGGGGAGCTGTTTTTT.

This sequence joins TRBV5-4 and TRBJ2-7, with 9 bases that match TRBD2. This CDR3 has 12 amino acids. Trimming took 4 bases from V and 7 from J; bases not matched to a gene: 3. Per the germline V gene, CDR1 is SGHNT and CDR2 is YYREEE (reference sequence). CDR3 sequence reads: CASSGGGGEQYF. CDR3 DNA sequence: TGTGCCAGCAGCGGCGGGGGGGGTGAGCAGTACTTC.

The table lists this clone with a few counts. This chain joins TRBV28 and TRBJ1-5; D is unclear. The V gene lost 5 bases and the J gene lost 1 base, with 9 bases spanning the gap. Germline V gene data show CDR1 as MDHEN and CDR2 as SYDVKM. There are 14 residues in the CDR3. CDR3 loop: CASSTGGSNQPQHF. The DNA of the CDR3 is TGTGCCAGCAGTACCGGAGGCAGCAATCAGCCCCAGCATTTT.

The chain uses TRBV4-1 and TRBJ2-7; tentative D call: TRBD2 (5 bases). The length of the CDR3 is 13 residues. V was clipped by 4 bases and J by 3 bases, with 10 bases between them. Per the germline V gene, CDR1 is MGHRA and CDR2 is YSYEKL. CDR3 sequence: CASSLGSGYEQYF. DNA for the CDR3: TGCGCCAGCAGCCTAGGGAGCGGCTACGAGCAGTACTTC.

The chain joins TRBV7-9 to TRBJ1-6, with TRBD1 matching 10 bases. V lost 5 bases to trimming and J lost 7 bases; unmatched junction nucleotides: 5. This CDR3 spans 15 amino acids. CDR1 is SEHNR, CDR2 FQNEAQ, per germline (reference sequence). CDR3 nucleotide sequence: TGTGCCAGCAGCGATAAGGGACAGGGGAATTCACCCCTCCACTTT. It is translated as CASSDKGQGNSPLHF.

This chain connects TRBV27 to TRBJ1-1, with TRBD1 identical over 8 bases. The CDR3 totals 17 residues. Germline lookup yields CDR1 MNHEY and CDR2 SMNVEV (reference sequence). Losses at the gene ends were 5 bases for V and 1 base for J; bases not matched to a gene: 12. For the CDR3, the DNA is TGTGCCAGCAGTCCGTGGACAGGGCGAATCTCGAACACTGAAGCTTTCTTT. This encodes CASSPWTGRISNTEAFF.

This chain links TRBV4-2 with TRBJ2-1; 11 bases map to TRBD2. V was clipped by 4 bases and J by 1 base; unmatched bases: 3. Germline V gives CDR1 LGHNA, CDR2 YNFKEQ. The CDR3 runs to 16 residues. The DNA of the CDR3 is TGTGCCAGCAGCCTGACTAGCGGGGCGTCCTACAATGAGCAGTTCTTC. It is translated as CASSLTSGASYNEQFF.

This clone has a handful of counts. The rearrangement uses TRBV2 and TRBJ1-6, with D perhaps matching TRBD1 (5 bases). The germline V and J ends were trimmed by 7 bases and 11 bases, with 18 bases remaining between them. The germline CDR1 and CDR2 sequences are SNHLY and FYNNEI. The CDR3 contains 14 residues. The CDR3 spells CASTSDSGVPPLHF. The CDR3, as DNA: TGTGCCAGCACCTCCGACAGTGGAGTGCCACCCCTCCACTTT.

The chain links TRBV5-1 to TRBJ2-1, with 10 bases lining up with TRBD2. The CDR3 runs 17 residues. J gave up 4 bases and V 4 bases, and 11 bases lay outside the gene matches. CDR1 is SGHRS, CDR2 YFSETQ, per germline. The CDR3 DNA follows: TGCGCCAGCAGCCCAGAGATAGCGGGGGGCTTATACAATGAGCAGTTCTTC. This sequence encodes CASSPEIAGGLYNEQFF. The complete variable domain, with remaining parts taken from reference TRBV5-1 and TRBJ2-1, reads KAGVTQTPRYLIKTRGQQVTLSCSPISGHRSVSWYQQTPGQGLQFLFEYFSETQRNKGNFPGRFSGRQFSNSRSEMNVSTLELGDSALYLCASSPEIAGGLYNEQFFGPGTRLTVL.

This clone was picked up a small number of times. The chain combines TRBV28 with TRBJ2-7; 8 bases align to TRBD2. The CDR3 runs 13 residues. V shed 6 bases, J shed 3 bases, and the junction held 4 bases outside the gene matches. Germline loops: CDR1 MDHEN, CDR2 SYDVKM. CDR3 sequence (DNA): TGTGCCAGCAGACAGAGCGGGGGCTACGAGCAGTACTTC. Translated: CASRQSGGYEQYF.